This T cell receptor (beta chain) was captured in a study of CD8+CD57+ T cells in acquired aplastic anemia. About the research overall: Mean read depth for CD4+ cells from healthy donors was approximately 10 million. Broader study findings: Researchers report that around 31 CD8+ CDR3 sequences appeared in both patients and controls. The study found no significant CD8+ Simpson's diversity difference between patients and controls.

This clonotype was counted at least ten times. Its specificity is not known. Genomic DNA constituted the template upon which TCR beta VDJ and CDR3 profiling was performed. MiXCR, applied by TCRdb to the reads, yields one record per CDR3 protein. This table holds some 82,000 distinct CDR3 sequences, approximately 46% found once. Trimming at V came to 0 bases and at J to 7 bases, leaving 5 bases not matched to a gene. This CDR3 contains 15 residues. CDR1 is LNHDA, CDR2 SQIVND, per germline (reference sequence). Material: sorted CD4+, CD8+, or CD8+CD57+ T cells (not recorded which) from PBMCs. The rearrangement joins TRBV19 to TRBJ1-5; 8 nucleotides align to TRBD1. The clonotype was recovered from a human donor in good health, serving as a control. CDR3 in DNA: TGTGCCAGTAGTATAGACGACAGGGGTTGGCAGCCCCAGCATTTT. Its translation: CASSIDDRGWQPQHF.